The sequence of this TCR beta chain was determined in a study of response to subunit inactivated influenza vaccine. Study-level results: Few new T cells, the authors suggested, are recruited by each seasonal influenza vaccination.

From germline, CDR1 is DFQATT and CDR2 SNEGSKA (reference sequence). This CDR3 has 16 residues. Trimming took 5 bases from V and 10 from J; bases not matched to a gene: 18. One entry per CDR3 protein results from TCRdb running MiXCR on the RT-PCR reads. The sample holds more than 550,000 distinct CDR3 sequences, about an eighth seen once. Turning to this clonotype: Its matching antigen is unknown.

This TCR came from a man aged 45-65 years who received an inactivated influenza vaccine. The specimen comprised PBMCs from blood, sampled on the day of vaccination. The chain links TRBV20-1 to TRBJ2-1; 9 bases agree with TRBD2. The CDR3 spells CSAPPEGGRGLGEQFF. For the CDR3, the DNA is TGCAGTGCTCCCCCTGAGGGCGGGAGGGGACTGGGGGAGCAGTTCTTC.